The entry below gives a single T cell receptor beta chain sequence along with its context. What it binds is unknown. The PCR contained 60 Vbeta and 13 Jbeta primers. Repertoires were generated with immunoSEQ multiplex PCR, while TCRdb's copy carries only in-frame clones and drops some. This table holds some 270,000 clones, 92% found once. This entry belongs to a study of cytomegalovirus exposure and HLA in healthy donors. Healthy bone marrow donors made up the donors. General study points: Reports credit the classifier with highly specific, highly sensitive diagnosis of cytomegalovirus status. Reportedly, HLA-A and HLA-B alleles of most subjects were accurately predicted from TCR beta.

The clonotype originates from a girl aged 2 to 9 in good health and CMV-seronegative. Sample: PBMCs.

CDR3 nucleotide sequence: TGTGCCAGCAGCCAAGAAGCTGGGCGGGCCTATCCGCAAGAGACCCAGTACTTC. It specifies CASSQEAGRAYPQETQYF. The V gene is TRBV4-2, the J gene TRBJ2-5; maybe TRBD2 (5 bases). Germline assignment: CDR1 LGHNA and CDR2 YNFKEQ. The V end was cut by 0 bases, the J end by 2 bases, with 19 bases between. The CDR3 covers 18 residues.